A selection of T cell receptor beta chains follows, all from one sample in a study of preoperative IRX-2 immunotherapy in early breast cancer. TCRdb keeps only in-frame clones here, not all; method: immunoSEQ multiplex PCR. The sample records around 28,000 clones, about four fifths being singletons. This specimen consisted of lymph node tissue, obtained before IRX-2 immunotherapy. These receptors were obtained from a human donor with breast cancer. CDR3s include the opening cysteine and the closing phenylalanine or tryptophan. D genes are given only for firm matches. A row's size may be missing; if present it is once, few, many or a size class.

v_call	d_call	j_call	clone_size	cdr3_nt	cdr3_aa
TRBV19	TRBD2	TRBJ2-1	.	TGTGCCAGTAGTGGGGCCGGGACGGGGGGAAGGAATGAGCAGTTCTTC	CASSGAGTGGRNEQFF
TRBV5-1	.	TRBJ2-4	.	TGCGCCAGCAGCTTGGGGACAGCCAAAAACATTCAGTACTTC	CASSLGTAKNIQYF
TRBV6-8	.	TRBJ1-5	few	TGTGCCACCGCCCAGGCAGGGGACAATCAGCCCCAGCATTTT	CATAQAGDNQPQHF
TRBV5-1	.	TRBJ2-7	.	TGCGCCAGCAGCTTGGCAGTTGGGCCCTACGAGCAGTACTTC	CASSLAVGPYEQYF
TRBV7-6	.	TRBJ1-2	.	TGTGCCAGCAGCGTATGGCCCCCCAGGGACTATGGCTACACCTTC	CASSVWPPRDYGYTF
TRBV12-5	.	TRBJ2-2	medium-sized	TGTGCCACCACACTCGGGACTCCGACCGGGGAGCTGTTTTTT	CATTLGTPTGELFF
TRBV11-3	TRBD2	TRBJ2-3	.	TGTGCCAGCAGCTTAGATCGTGCGGGGGTGACAGATACGCAGTATTTT	CASSLDRAGVTDTQYF
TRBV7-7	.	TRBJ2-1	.	TGTGCCAGCAGCTCCCTAAAGGGGGGCTCCAATGAGCAGTTCTTC	CASSSLKGGSNEQFF
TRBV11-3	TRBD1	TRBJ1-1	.	TGTGCCAGCAGCCCCCAGGGACAGGGGACGAGCACTGAAGCTTTCTTT	CASSPQGQGTSTEAFF
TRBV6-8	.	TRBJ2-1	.	TGTGCCAGCAACCGACCGGAAACCTACAATGAGCAGTTCTTC	CASNRPETYNEQFF
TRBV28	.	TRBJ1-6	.	TGTGCCACTACGAGGGAGAGCTCCTATAATTCACCCCTCCACTTT	CATTRESSYNSPLHF
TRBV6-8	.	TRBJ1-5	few	TGTGCCATCAGCTCTTCGGTGGGAACTCAGCCCCAGCATTTT	CAISSSVGTQPQHF
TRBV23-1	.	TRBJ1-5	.	TGCGCCAGCAGCCCCACAGGTGGTCAGCCCCAGCATTTT	CASSPTGGQPQHF
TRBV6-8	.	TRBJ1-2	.	TGTGCCATCAGGACAGCCAGTAACTATGGCTACACCTTC	CAIRTASNYGYTF
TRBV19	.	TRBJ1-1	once	TGTGCCAGTAGTATCTCTCTCGGGGCAGGGAGGCTCACTGAAGCTTTCTTT	CASSISLGAGRLTEAFF
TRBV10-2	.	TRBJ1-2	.	TGCGCCAGCAGTGATGGCGGGCACTATGGCTACACCTTC	CASSDGGHYGYTF
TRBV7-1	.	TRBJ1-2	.	TGTGCCAGCAGCTTAGAAGTTTCCTATGGCTACACCTTC	CASSLEVSYGYTF
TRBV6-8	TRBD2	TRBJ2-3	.	TGTGCCAGCAGTTATCTACTATTAGCGGGGGGCTTTGATACGCAGTATTTT	CASSYLLLAGGFDTQYF
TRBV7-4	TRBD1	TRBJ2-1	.	TGTGCCAGCAGCCTTGGACAGGACAATGAGCAGTTCTTC	CASSLGQDNEQFF
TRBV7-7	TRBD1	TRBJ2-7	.	TGTGCCAGCAGCTCGGGCGGGACAGGGTTCTACGAGCAGTACTTC	CASSSGGTGFYEQYF
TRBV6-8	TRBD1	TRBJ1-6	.	TGTGCCAGCAGTGACGCAGGGGGCTCCTATAATTCACCCCTCCACTTT	CASSDAGGSYNSPLHF
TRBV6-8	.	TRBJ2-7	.	TGTGCCAGCAGTTACTCCGGGCAGGGAGTCTACGAGCAGTACTTC	CASSYSGQGVYEQYF
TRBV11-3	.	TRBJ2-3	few	TGTGCCAGCAGCTTGGGGCGACTTTTAATCACAGATACGCAGTATTTT	CASSLGRLLITDTQYF
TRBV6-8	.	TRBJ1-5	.	TGTGCCAGCAGCCAAACAGGTGCCAATCAGCCCCAGCATTTT	CASSQTGANQPQHF
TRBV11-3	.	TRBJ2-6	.	TGTGCCAGCAGCTTATCGAGGGCTGGGGCCAACGTCCTGACTTTC	CASSLSRAGANVLTF